This T cell receptor (beta chain) was profiled in a study of blood T cells in healthy people across ages. The CDR3 extends over 15 amino acids. The germline CDR1 and CDR2 sequences are SGHVS and FQNEAQ. A minimum of 6.5 million PBMCs was isolated per sample. A word on this clonotype: Its target is unknown.

Study-level results: It was held that the diversity estimates obtained from one million T cells were underestimates. Higher diversity and more naive CD4+ cells were features of long-lived donors, compared to aged donors.

It was with a sample-barcoded 5' primer and a J-beta primer mix that a second PCR of about 7 to 12 cycles was run. TCRdb redid the calling of the 5' RACE reads with MiXCR, one entry per CDR3 protein. The table has 550,000 to 700,000 distinct CDR3 sequences, 27% seen once; the top ten hold approximately 18%. The specimen was blood. The J gene is TRBJ2-5, the V gene TRBV7-8; D may match TRBD1 or TRBD2 (6 bases each). The J call may be mistaken, given a closer DNA end match to TRBJ2-7. The receptor comes from a woman in her seventies in good health. CDR3 sequence (DNA): TGTGCCAGCAGCCGACAGGAGGGGGGCTCCTACGAGCAGTACTTC. Amino acids: CASSRQEGGSYEQYF.